The following is a T cell receptor beta chain sequence with its context. This entry belongs to a study of T cell responses to AZD1222 COVID-19 vaccine. The CDR3 is 15 amino acids. With V trimmed by 1 base and J by 3 bases, 5 bases remained unmatched. CDR1 SGHRS and CDR2 YFSETQ come from the germline V gene. Second doses that came at about 4 or about 12 weeks were put together. Data came from immunoSEQ multiplex PCR; TCRdb stores just in-frame clones and leaves some out. The data show 89,000 or so clones, with just over 85% seen just once and 5.5% to 6% held by the top ten. The specimen comprised peripheral blood, sampled 28 days after the second AZD1222 dose. The source of this sequence is an adult who received the AZD1222 COVID-19 vaccine. The chain links TRBV5-1 to TRBJ2-7, with TRBD2 identical over 9 bases. CDR3 sequence: CASSLSPSGIYEQYF. Written as DNA, the CDR3 is TGCGCCAGCAGCTTGTCACCTAGCGGGATCTACGAGCAGTACTTC.